A single sample is the source of the 25 T cell receptor beta chains below, sequenced in a study of blood T cell repertoires in COVID-19. The protocol was immunoSEQ multiplex PCR, while the TCRdb copy is restricted to in-frame clones and leaves out a portion. The sample includes 73,000 or so clones, around 92% of them seen just once. Input material: peripheral blood. The receptors were sampled from a human donor with active COVID-19. The donor label of this sample is uncertain.

V and J are TRBV21-1 and TRBJ1-3; the D call of TRBD1 is as the table states it, not checked on the DNA. TRBV21-1 corresponds to a pseudogene. The CDR3 length is 16 residues. Here the CDR3 reads CASRPDRVRSGNTIYF. In nucleotides, the CDR3 is TGTGCCAGCAGGCCGGACAGGGTCCGCTCTGGAAACACCATATATTTT.

The J gene is TRBJ2-2, the V gene TRBV21-1; the D call in the table, TRBD1, was not verified against the DNA. TRBV21-1 counts as a pseudogene. The CDR3 loop spans 16 amino acids. The CDR3 loop is CASSTRDRGETGELFF. The CDR3 nucleotides are TGTGCCAGCAGCACCCGGGACAGGGGGGAAACCGGGGAGCTGTTTTTT.

The J gene is TRBJ2-3, the V gene TRBV7-2; 15 nucleotides match TRBD2. The CDR3 has 17 amino acids. CDR1 is SGHTA and CDR2 is FQGNSA in the germline V gene. Losses at the gene ends were 1 base for V and 5 bases for J; bases not matched to a gene: 4. DNA of the CDR3: TGTGCCAGCAGCTTAGTAGGACTAGCGGGAGGGGTAGATACGCAGTATTTT. It is translated as CASSLVGLAGGVDTQYF.

This clone turned up a few times. This sequence joins TRBV28 and TRBJ2-7; tentative D call: TRBD2 (6 bases). The CDR3 length is 13 residues. Deletions cut 5 bases from V and 4 bases from J, with 12 bases between. Germline CDR1 reads MDHEN; CDR2 reads SYDVKM. Here the CDR3 DNA reads TGTGCCAGCAGTCCCGGGACTCAATACGAGCAGTACTTC. Its translation: CASSPGTQYEQYF. The complete variable domain, with remaining parts taken from reference TRBV28 and TRBJ2-7, reads DVKVTQSSRYLVKRTGEKVFLECVQDMDHENMFWYRQDPGLGLRLIYFSYDVKMKEKGDIPEGYSVSREKKERFSLILESASTNQTSMYLCASSPGTQYEQYFGPGTRLTVT.

The rearrangement uses TRBV15 and TRBJ2-5, with 7 bases that match TRBD2. The CDR3 loop spans 16 amino acids. Germline CDR1 is LNHNV and CDR2 is YYDKDF (reference sequence). Trimming took 5 bases from V and 5 from J; bases not matched to a gene: 14. Here the CDR3 reads CATSRHSSGTGETQYF. CDR3 in DNA: TGTGCCACCAGCCGCCACAGCAGCGGGACTGGGGAGACCCAGTACTTC. The full variable domain, its missing parts supplied by reference TRBV15 and TRBJ2-5, is DAMVIQNPRYQVTQFGKPVTLSCSQTLNHNVMYWYQQKSSQAPKLLFHYYDKDFNNEADTPDNFQSRRPNTSFCFLDIRSPGLGDTAMYLCATSRHSSGTGETQYFGPGTRLLVL.

This clone was observed once. V usage is TRBV18 and J usage is TRBJ2-5; 9 bases are a match to TRBD2. Germline loops: CDR1 KGHSH, CDR2 LQKENI. The trim removed 0 bases at V and 5 bases at J, leaving 4 bases unmatched. The CDR3 sequence is 15 residues long. CDR3 amino acids: CASSPPLAGKETQYF. The DNA of the CDR3 is TGTGCCAGCTCACCACCTCTAGCGGGGAAGGAGACCCAGTACTTC.

This chain connects TRBV11-3 to TRBJ2-7; 9 bases agree with TRBD2. V shed 2 bases and J 0 bases; nucleotides not matched to a gene: 2. CDR3 size: 15 residues. The V gene's germline CDR1 is SGHNT and CDR2 YENEEA. The CDR3, as DNA: TGTGCCAGCAGCTTAAGCGGGGGGAGCTCCTACGAGCAGTACTTC. This codes for CASSLSGGSSYEQYF.

The chain recombines TRBV24-1 with TRBJ1-2; 7 positions match TRBD1. Germline values: CDR1 KGHDR, CDR2 SFDVKD. V lost 3 bases to trimming and J lost 4 bases; unmatched junction nucleotides: 4. This CDR3 is built from 14 residues. The CDR3 is CATSDNRGGYGYTF. As DNA, the CDR3 is TGTGCCACCAGTGATAACAGGGGCGGCTATGGCTACACCTTC.

The chain uses TRBV4-1 and TRBJ2-7; 7 bases are shared with TRBD2. From germline, CDR1 is MGHRA and CDR2 YSYEKL. This CDR3 is built from 16 residues. Trimming took 3 bases from V and 6 from J; bases not matched to a gene: 14. CDR3 loop: CASSQGSREGLFEQYF. CDR3 sequence (DNA): TGCGCCAGCAGCCAGGGATCTAGGGAGGGCCTCTTCGAGCAGTACTTC.

The gene calls are TRBV9 and TRBJ2-1; weak D call: TRBD2 (6 bases). This CDR3 is 16 amino acids long. V lost 4 bases to trimming and J lost 0 bases, with 14 bases between them. Germline CDR1 reads SGDLS; CDR2 reads YYNGEE. CDR3 protein: CASSLTLASSYNEQFF. The CDR3 bases are TGTGCCAGCAGCCTAACCCTAGCGAGCTCCTACAATGAGCAGTTCTTC.

J is TRBJ2-2 and V is TRBV5-1; TRBD1 might be the D (5 bases). V lost 0 bases and J lost 3, with 12 bases in between. In germline, CDR1 is SGHRS, CDR2 YFSETQ. The CDR3 contains 16 residues. The DNA of the CDR3 is TGCGCCAGCAGCTTGGTGCAGGGCGCGGACACCGGGGAGCTGTTTTTT. It translates to CASSLVQGADTGELFF.

The rearrangement links TRBV28 to TRBJ1-1, with TRBD1 as a possible D gene (6 bases). Germline V CDR1 and CDR2: MDHEN, SYDVKM. This CDR3 spans 16 amino acids. Trimming took 1 base from V and 4 from J, leaving 16 bases between them. Here the CDR3 DNA reads TGTGCCAGCAGTTTATCCAGGGGCCCGCGGGTCACTGAAGCTTTCTTT. Its translation is CASSLSRGPRVTEAFF.

Comments on this clone: The same CDR3 arises from other DNA sequences in this sample as well. The V gene is TRBV28, the J gene TRBJ2-2; D perhaps matches TRBD1 (7 bases). The germline V gene has CDR1 MDHEN and CDR2 SYDVKM. The CDR3 is made up of 14 amino acids. V was trimmed by 2 bases and J by 5 bases, leaving 9 bases between them. The CDR3 nucleotides read TGTGCCAGCAGTTTACAGGGGGGAACCGGGGAGCTGTTTTTT. Residues: CASSLQGGTGELFF. The variable domain in full, completed from reference TRBV28 and TRBJ2-2, reads DVKVTQSSRYLVKRTGEKVFLECVQDMDHENMFWYRQDPGLGLRLIYFSYDVKMKEKGDIPEGYSVSREKKERFSLILESASTNQTSMYLCASSLQGGTGELFFGEGSRLTVL.

This clone was recorded only once. The chain combines TRBV18 with TRBJ2-1; 10 positions agree with TRBD2. Germline values: CDR1 KGHSH, CDR2 LQKENI. The CDR3 sequence is 20 residues long. The V segment lost 2 bases and the J segment 0 bases; nucleotides outside the gene matches: 13. DNA of the CDR3: TGTGCCAGCTCACCAGATTTGCTAGCGGGAGTTTCGAGCTCCTACAATGAGCAGTTCTTC. Amino acids: CASSPDLLAGVSSSYNEQFF.

This chain uses TRBV24-1 with TRBJ2-3, with D perhaps matching TRBD1 (5 bases). Germline lookup yields CDR1 KGHDR and CDR2 SFDVKD. This CDR3 has 14 amino acids. Trimming removed 4 bases from V and 5 bases from J, with 12 bases in between. The CDR3 DNA reads TGTGCCACCAGTGAACCACAGGCGCTAGATACGCAGTATTTT. This sequence encodes CATSEPQALDTQYF.

The genes are TRBV7-9 and TRBJ2-5, with D maybe TRBD2 (6 bases). Trimming removed 5 bases at V and 1 base at J, with 11 bases between. Looked up from germline, CDR1 is SEHNR and CDR2 is FQNEAQ (reference sequence). The CDR3 loop spans 14 amino acids. For the CDR3, the DNA is TGTGCCAGCAGCCCCGGACTATCCCAAGAGACCCAGTACTTC. Translating it yields CASSPGLSQETQYF.

This clone has only one observation. The chain employs TRBV2 and TRBJ1-5, with D tentatively TRBD1 (6 bases). There are 15 residues in the CDR3. V gave up 4 bases and J gave up 7 bases, with 17 bases separating them. Germline CDR1 SNHLY, CDR2 FYNNEI. The CDR3 protein is CASSVRSGVKQPQHF. The DNA of the CDR3 is TGTGCCAGCAGTGTAAGGTCAGGGGTCAAACAGCCCCAGCATTTT.

The chain uses TRBV6-5 and TRBJ1-2; 8 bases align to TRBD1. The ends lost 5 bases at V and 5 bases at J; junction bases unmatched: 10. The CDR3 contains 15 residues. CDR1 and CDR2 (germline): MNHEY, SVGAGI. The CDR3 DNA is TGTGCCAGCAGTACCCAAGACAGGGGATCGTATGGCTACACCTTC. Its protein product is CASSTQDRGSYGYTF.

Here the CDR3 DNA reads TGTGCCAGCGGCCTCTCAAGCCTCCCGAGTCAGCCCCAGCATTTT. Its translation: CASGLSSLPSQPQHF. The chain links TRBV6-2 or TRBV6-3 to TRBJ1-5; no clear D gene. Looked up from germline, CDR1 is MNHEY and CDR2 is SVGEGT. Trimming took 8 bases from V and 6 from J, leaving 20 bases between them. The CDR3 covers 15 residues.

The chain joins TRBV25-1 to TRBJ2-7; tentatively, D is TRBD1 (6 bases). Trimming stripped 2 bases from V and 4 bases from J, with 12 bases between. Germline CDR1 reads MGHDK; CDR2 reads SYGVNS. The CDR3 sequence is 14 residues long. CDR3 sequence reads: CASSEVGRGYEQYF. The CDR3 DNA sequence: TGTGCCAGCAGTGAAGTGGGCAGGGGATACGAGCAGTACTTC.

The V gene is TRBV28, the J gene TRBJ1-2; 8 bases agree with TRBD1. Germline trimming cut 7 bases from V and 6 bases from J; bases unmatched to any gene: 7. The germline V gene encodes CDR1 MDHEN and CDR2 SYDVKM. The CDR3 consists of 13 residues. The CDR3 spells CASTYRDRNGYTF. CDR3 nucleotides: TGTGCCAGCACTTACCGGGACAGGAATGGCTACACCTTC.

The V gene is TRBV28, the J gene TRBJ1-2; no clear D gene. The CDR3 covers 12 residues. The germline V gene encodes CDR1 MDHEN and CDR2 SYDVKM. V dropped 7 bases and J dropped 4 bases, with 10 bases sitting between them. CDR3: CASIDFGYGYTF. The DNA of the CDR3 is TGTGCCAGCATCGATTTCGGCTATGGCTACACCTTC.

The genes are TRBV3-1 (or the pseudogene TRBV3-2) and TRBJ2-1; 8 bases agree with TRBD2. Germline-derived CDR1 and CDR2 are LGHDT and YNNKEL (reference sequence). The CDR3 loop spans 16 amino acids. After removal of 2 bases from V and 8 bases from J, the junction contained 11 bases not matched to a gene. CDR3 protein: CASSQHAGLEGDEQFF. The CDR3 DNA reads as TGTGCCAGCAGCCAACATGCGGGACTAGAGGGCGATGAGCAGTTCTTC.

The V and J genes are TRBV5-4 and TRBJ2-1; D might be TRBD2 (5 bases). Trimming shortened V by 4 bases and J by 0 bases, and 14 bases separated the two germline ends. The CDR3 has 16 residues. Germline V CDR1 and CDR2: SGHNT, YYREEE (reference sequence). CDR3 DNA: TGTGCCAGCAGCCACGGCGGGCTAAGCTCCTACAATGAGCAGTTCTTC. Encoded protein: CASSHGGLSSYNEQFF.

The genes are TRBV28 and TRBJ2-1; no reliable D call. Germline V gene data show CDR1 as MDHEN and CDR2 as SYDVKM. CDR3 length: 11 residues. The germline V and J ends were trimmed by 7 bases and 7 bases, with 8 bases remaining between them. The CDR3 is CASKRWNEQFF. CDR3 DNA: TGTGCCAGCAAGAGGTGGAATGAGCAGTTCTTC.